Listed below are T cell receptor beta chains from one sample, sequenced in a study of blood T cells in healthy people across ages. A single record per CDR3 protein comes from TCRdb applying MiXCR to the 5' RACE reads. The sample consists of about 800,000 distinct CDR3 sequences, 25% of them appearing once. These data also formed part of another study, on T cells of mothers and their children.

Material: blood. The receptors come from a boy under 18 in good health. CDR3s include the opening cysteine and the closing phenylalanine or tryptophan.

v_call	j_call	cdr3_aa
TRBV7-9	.	CASSPRGAGELYEQYF
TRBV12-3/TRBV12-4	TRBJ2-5	CASSSNLGGGAAETQYF
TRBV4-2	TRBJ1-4	CASSQEYPDPNEKLFF
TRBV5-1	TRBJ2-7	CASSLAWSGGLEQYF
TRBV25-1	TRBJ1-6	CASSESGISPLHF
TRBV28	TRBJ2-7	CASSLGGGRAYEQYF
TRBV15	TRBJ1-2	CATSREQGDRYGYTF
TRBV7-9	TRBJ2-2	CASSSGGLGVAGELFF
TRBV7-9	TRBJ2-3	CASSLAGQGNADTQYF
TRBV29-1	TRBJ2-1	CSSASASNEQFF
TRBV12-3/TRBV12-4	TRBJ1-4	CASRVRTGASNGKLFF
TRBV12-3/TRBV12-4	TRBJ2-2	CASTVTGELFF
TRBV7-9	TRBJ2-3	CASSFWLGIHSDSTDTQYF
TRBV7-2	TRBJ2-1	CASSFDRGVNEQFF
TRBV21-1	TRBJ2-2	CASSKAGQYTGELFF
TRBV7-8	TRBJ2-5	CASSLAALAGETQYF
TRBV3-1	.	CASSQGGGSEQFF
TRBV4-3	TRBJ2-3	CASSQEGGKSATDTQYF
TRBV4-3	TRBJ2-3	CASSQDRARLGHTDTQYF
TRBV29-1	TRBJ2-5	CSVELLADPQETQYF
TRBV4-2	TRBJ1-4	CASRRLTGTNEKLFF
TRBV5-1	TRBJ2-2	CASRETGTGPTGELFF